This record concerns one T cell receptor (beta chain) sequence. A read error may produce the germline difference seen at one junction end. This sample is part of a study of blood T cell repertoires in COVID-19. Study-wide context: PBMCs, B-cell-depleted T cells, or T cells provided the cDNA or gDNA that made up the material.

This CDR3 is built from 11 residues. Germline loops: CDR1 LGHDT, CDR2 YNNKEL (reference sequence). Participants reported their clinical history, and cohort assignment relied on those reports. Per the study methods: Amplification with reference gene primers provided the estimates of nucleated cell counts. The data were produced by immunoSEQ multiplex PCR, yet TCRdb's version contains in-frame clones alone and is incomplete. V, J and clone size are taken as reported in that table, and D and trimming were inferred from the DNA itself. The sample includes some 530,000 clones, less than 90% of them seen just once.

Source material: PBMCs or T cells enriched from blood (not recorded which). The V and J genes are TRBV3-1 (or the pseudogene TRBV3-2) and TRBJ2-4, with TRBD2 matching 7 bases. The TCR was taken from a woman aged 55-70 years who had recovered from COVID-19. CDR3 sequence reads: CASGEGTKSLF. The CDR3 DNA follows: TGTGCCAGCGGTGAAGGGACTAAATCACTCTTC.